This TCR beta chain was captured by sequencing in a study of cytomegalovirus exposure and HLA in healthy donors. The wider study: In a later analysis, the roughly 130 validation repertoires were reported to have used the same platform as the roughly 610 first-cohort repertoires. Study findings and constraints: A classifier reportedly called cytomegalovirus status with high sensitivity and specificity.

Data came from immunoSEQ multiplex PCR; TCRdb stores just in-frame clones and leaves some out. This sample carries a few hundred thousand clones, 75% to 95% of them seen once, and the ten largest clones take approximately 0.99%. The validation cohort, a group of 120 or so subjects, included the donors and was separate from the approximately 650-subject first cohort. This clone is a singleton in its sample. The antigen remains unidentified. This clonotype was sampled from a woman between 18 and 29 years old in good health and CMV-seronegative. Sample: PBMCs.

The CDR3, as DNA: TGTGCCTCCCGTACAACAGGGGAATCCTACGAGCAGTACTTC. The encoded protein is CASRTTGESYEQYF. V usage is TRBV30 and J usage is TRBJ2-7, with 7 bases lining up with TRBD1. This CDR3 region has 14 residues. V was clipped by 7 bases and J by 1 base; unmatched bases: 10. CDR1 is GTSNPN and CDR2 is SVGIG in the germline V gene (reference sequence).